These T cell receptor beta chains were read from a single sample in a study of blood T cell repertoires in COVID-19. TCRdb's table, derived via immunoSEQ multiplex PCR, lists solely in-frame clones and lacks some. The table records about 87,000 clones, roughly 82% of them present only once. Material for sequencing was peripheral blood. These receptors originate from a human donor in a cohort sampled during active COVID-19. Each CDR3 is given with its conserved first and last residue. The D gene is left open where the match is weak. Clone size is not always given. Where it is, it says once, few, many or a class for expanded clones.

j_call d_call clone_size v_call cdr3_nt cdr3_aa
TRBJ2-1 NA NA TRBV7-2 TGTGCCAGCAGCTTAGCGCCAGGGCGGGGAAGTGGGCAGTTCTTC CASSLAPGRGSGQFF
TRBJ1-5 NA once TRBV6-2/TRBV6-3 TGTGCCAGCAGCCAAAACAGGGTTCAGCAGCCCCAGCATTTT CASSQNRVQQPQHF
TRBJ1-4 TRBD1 NA TRBV28 TGTGCCAGCAGTCCGCAGACAGGGGCTAATGAAAAACTGTTTTTT CASSPQTGANEKLFF
TRBJ2-3 TRBD2 NA TRBV7-2 TGTGCCAGCAGCAGGACTAGCGGGGGGGCAGATACGCAGTATTTT CASSRTSGGADTQYF
TRBJ2-7 TRBD2 NA TRBV28 TGTGCCAGCAAAGGACTAGCGGCGAGCTCCTACGAGCAGTACTTC CASKGLAASSYEQYF
TRBJ1-5 NA once TRBV11-3 TGTGCCAGCAGCTTAGACGGGATAGAACAGCCCCAGCATTTT CASSLDGIEQPQHF
TRBJ1-3 NA NA TRBV28 TGTGCCAGCACCCCACCGCGATTTGGAAACACCATATATTTT CASTPPRFGNTIYF
TRBJ2-3 NA NA TRBV27 TGTGCCAGCAGTTTACCCGGGATGGGAACAGATACGCAGTATTTT CASSLPGMGTDTQYF
TRBJ2-2 NA NA TRBV9 TGTGCCAGCGGGCCCTCGAACACCGGGGAGCTGTTTTTT CASGPSNTGELFF
TRBJ1-1 NA once TRBV11-2 TGTGCCAGCAGCTTAGCCCCCAGGGGGAACACTGAAGCTTTCTTT CASSLAPRGNTEAFF
TRBJ2-2 NA NA TRBV2 TGTGCCAGCAGTGAAACACAGGGCCCCGGGGAGCTGTTTTTT CASSETQGPGELFF
TRBJ2-2 TRBD1 NA TRBV29-1 TGCAGCGTGGGACAGGGGGCAGGCATCGGGGAGCTGTTTTTT CSVGQGAGIGELFF
TRBJ1-5 NA NA TRBV12-3/TRBV12-4 TGTGCCAGCAGCCCTGGACAATATCAGCCCCAGCATTTT CASSPGQYQPQHF
TRBJ1-2 NA NA TRBV6-5 TGTGCCAGCAGTTCCCGGGACTATGGCTACACCTTC CASSSRDYGYTF
TRBJ2-5 NA NA TRBV7-9 TGTGCCAGCAGCTTGGACAGAATAGAGACCCAGTACTTC CASSLDRIETQYF
TRBJ2-2 TRBD1 NA TRBV7-2 TGTGCCAGCAGCATTGGACAGGGGGCCGGCACCGGGGAGCTGTTTTTT CASSIGQGAGTGELFF
TRBJ2-7 NA NA TRBV7-2 TGTGCCAGCAGCTTAGAGATGACTTACGAGCAGTACTTC CASSLEMTYEQYF
TRBJ2-4 NA NA TRBV19 TGTGCCAGTAGTATTGGTTCCAGGCTAGCCAAAAACATTCAGTACTTC CASSIGSRLAKNIQYF
TRBJ2-2 NA NA TRBV30 TGTGCCTGGAGTGTACAGTCCCGGCGGGAGCTGTTTTTT CAWSVQSRRELFF
TRBJ2-3 NA once TRBV6-2/TRBV6-3 TGTGCCAGCAGCCGAGGGGGGGCTTCTAGTACAGATACGCAGTATTTT CASSRGGASSTDTQYF
TRBJ1-4 NA NA TRBV30 TGTGCCTGGAGTGGAGGGGGAAATGAAAAACTGTTTTTT CAWSGGGNEKLFF